This T cell receptor (beta chain) was recovered during a study of shared clonotypes between healthy human individuals. Broader study findings: Naive subsets generally had larger estimated richness than memory subsets.

With respect to this clone: Its target is not known.

Assay execution proceeded at the deep level. Here immunoSEQ multiplex PCR was the method, and the copy in TCRdb shows in-frame clones only, minus some. The table records some 2 million clones, 95% of them present only once. The receptor was isolated from a young man in good health. The specimen was naive CD4+ T cells sorted from blood. Subset noted: CD45RA+ positively selected.

CDR3 sequence (DNA): TGTGCCAGCAGGCCTAGCGGAGGGGGAACAGATACGCAGTATTTT. It yields the protein CASRPSGGGTDTQYF. This chain uses TRBV6-5 with TRBJ2-3; a weak D match, TRBD2 (7 bases). This CDR3 has 15 residues. Germline CDR1 and CDR2: MNHEY and SVGAGI. Trimming took off 6 bases at V and 3 bases at J, with 16 bases between the two ends.